These 21 T cell receptor beta chains share one sample of origin, sequenced in a study of regulatory T cells in long-lasting Graves disease. Building of the TCR beta libraries involved iRepertoire HTBI primers and Arm-PCR of CDR3 regions. TCRdb re-called the multiplex PCR reads with MiXCR, one entry per CDR3 protein. The sample includes 650,000 to 850,000 distinct CDR3 sequences, 25% to 35% of them seen just once. This sample's time point: persistent/refractory GD, antithyroid drugs over 5 years with positive TRAb. There was RNA extracted from PBMCs, and the TCR library was made from it. The input for sequencing was peripheral blood mononuclear cells (PBMCs), taken when the disease was refractory, from a patient treated with antithyroid drugs. These TCRs come from a female donor with Graves disease.

The table lists this clonotype with many counts. The chain recombines TRBV12-3 or TRBV12-4 with TRBJ1-1, with D hard to call. This CDR3 is 11 amino acids long. V was trimmed by 4 bases and J by 7 bases, leaving 7 bases between them. The CDR3 sequence: CASSYDFEAFF. DNA of the CDR3: TGTGCCAGCAGTTACGACTTTGAAGCTTTCTTT.

This clonotype was observed many times. The chain links TRBV5-1 to TRBJ1-1; D is unresolved. Per germline, CDR1 SGHRS and CDR2 YFSETQ. V was clipped by 2 bases and J by 8 bases, with 10 bases between them. There are 12 residues in the CDR3. The CDR3 reads CASSFLLGEAFF. CDR3 sequence (DNA): TGCGCCAGCAGCTTCCTTCTTGGAGAAGCTTTCTTT.

The chain employs TRBV12-3 or TRBV12-4 and TRBJ2-1, with 11 bases aligning to TRBD1. The CDR3 covers 13 residues. The trim removed 8 bases at V and 7 bases at J, leaving 4 bases unmatched. CDR3 sequence: CASWDRGGNEQFF. DNA for the CDR3: TGTGCCAGCTGGGACAGGGGGGGGAATGAGCAGTTCTTC.

The gene calls are TRBV3-1 and TRBJ1-1; 8 positions match TRBD1. Germline CDR1 and CDR2: LGHDT and YNNKEL (reference sequence). The CDR3 spans 16 residues. Trimming took 0 bases from V and 10 from J; bases not matched to a gene: 13. CDR3 nucleotide sequence: TGTGCCAGCAGCCAAGAGGATCGGGGTCTAGACAGGGGAGCTTTCTTT. As protein: CASSQEDRGLDRGAFF.

The chain has TRBV6-1 and TRBJ1-5; D is ambiguous. Germline V gene sequence: CDR1 MNHNS, CDR2 SASEGT. This CDR3 is built from 14 residues. With 3 bases removed from V and 4 bases from J, the gap between germline ends came to 10 bases. CDR3 sequence (DNA): TGTGCCAGCAGTGAGACACATAGGAATCAGCCCCAGCATTTT. It encodes CASSETHRNQPQHF.

In regard to this clonotype: One end of the junction does not line up with germline, which may come from a read error. The CDR3 here is CASGLGRSNTGELFF. CDR3 DNA sequence: TGTGCCAGCGGCTTGGGCAGGTCGAACACCGGGGAGCTGTTTTTT. The V call is TRBV11-3, the J call TRBJ2-2; D gene ambiguous. The length of the CDR3 is 15 residues. Germline V CDR1 and CDR2: SGHNT, YENEEA.

In this sample, this clonotype turned up many times. CDR3 nucleotide sequence: TGTGCCAGCAAGTTGACCTTCCTCTATGGCTACACCTTC. It translates to CASKLTFLYGYTF. The chain couples TRBV2 to TRBJ1-2; D gene ambiguous. The CDR3 has 13 amino acids. V was cut by 7 bases and J by 4 bases, with 13 bases left in between. The germline V gene encodes CDR1 SNHLY and CDR2 FYNNEI.

Worth noting for this clonotype: One base away lies a much larger clone, so this may be a sequencing read error. The chain combines TRBV2 with TRBJ1-5; perhaps TRBD1 as D (5 bases). The germline V gene encodes CDR1 SNHLY and CDR2 FYNNEI. The CDR3 runs to 12 residues. V lost 8 bases, J lost 5 bases, and 10 bases lay in between. The CDR3 loop reads CASDRIDQPQHF. DNA of the CDR3: TGTGCCAGCGACAGAATCGATCAGCCCCAGCATTTT.

The chain links TRBV12-3 or TRBV12-4 to TRBJ2-7, with D unresolved. V dropped 2 bases and J dropped 4 bases, with 15 bases sitting between them. The CDR3 has 15 amino acids. CDR3 residues: CASSLLRGTGYEQYF. Written as DNA, the CDR3 is TGTGCCAGCAGTTTACTGCGAGGTACTGGATACGAGCAGTACTTC.

Many counts were recorded for this clonotype. The CDR3 loop is CASSDLRRVSYEQYF. The CDR3 nucleotides read TGTGCCAGCAGTGACTTGCGCAGGGTCTCCTACGAGCAGTACTTC. The chain links TRBV6-2 or TRBV6-3 to TRBJ2-7; D is possibly TRBD1 (5 bases). The CDR3 runs to 15 residues. V lost 5 bases, J lost 0 bases, and 14 bases lay in between. Germline V gene sequence: CDR1 MNHEY, CDR2 SVGEGT.

This clonotype was observed at least ten times. This chain links TRBV12-3 or TRBV12-4 with TRBJ2-1; D is unresolved. The V end lost 1 base, the J end lost 3 bases, and 4 bases lay between the germline ends. This CDR3 region has 13 residues. The CDR3 loop is CASSLGGYNEQFF. DNA of the CDR3: TGTGCCAGCAGTTTAGGAGGCTACAATGAGCAGTTCTTC.

V usage is TRBV19 and J usage is TRBJ2-3, with a tentative D call TRBD2 (5 bases). V was cut by 6 bases and J by 0 bases, with 13 bases left in between. Germline CDR1 reads LNHDA; CDR2 reads SQIVND (reference sequence). The CDR3 length is 15 residues. The DNA for the CDR3 is TGTGCCAGTAGAGGATATGCGGGTAGCACAGATACGCAGTATTTT. Translating it yields CASRGYAGSTDTQYF. The variable domain in full, with the rest retrieved from reference TRBV19 and TRBJ2-3, is DGGITQSPKYLFRKEGQNVTLSCEQNLNHDAMYWYRQDPGQGLRLIYYSQIVNDFQKGDIAEGYSVSREKKESFPLTVTSAQKNPTAFYLCASRGYAGSTDTQYFGPGTRLTVL.

The gene calls are TRBV11-2 and TRBJ1-2; no reliable D call. The CDR3 sequence is 13 residues long. Between the trimmed V and J ends, which lost 4 bases and 8 bases, there was a span of 14 bases. Germline values: CDR1 SGHAT, CDR2 FQNNGV. The CDR3 DNA reads TGTGCCAGCAGCTCCTCCCTGGTGGAGGGCTACACCTTC. Amino acids: CASSSSLVEGYTF.

The chain carries TRBV4-1 and TRBJ2-1; D might be TRBD2 (5 bases). The V end was cut by 2 bases, the J end by 1 base, with 9 bases between. Germline CDR1 MGHRA, CDR2 YSYEKL. The CDR3 consists of 15 residues. The CDR3 loop is CASSQPGSSYNEQFF. The CDR3 nucleotides read TGCGCCAGCAGCCAACCGGGGTCTTCCTACAATGAGCAGTTCTTC.

V usage is TRBV29-1 and J usage is TRBJ1-1; 9 nucleotides match TRBD1. The CDR3 loop spans 14 amino acids. From germline, CDR1 is SQVTM and CDR2 ANQGSEA. Trimming cost V 8 bases and J 0 bases; bases outside gene matches: 7. The CDR3 reads CSILTGGVNTEAFF. CDR3 DNA sequence: TGCAGCATCCTCACAGGGGGCGTGAACACTGAAGCTTTCTTT.

The chain employs TRBV7-9 and TRBJ1-6, with D tentatively TRBD1 (5 bases). Deletions cut 5 bases from V and 7 bases from J, with 12 bases between. Looked up from germline, CDR1 is SEHNR and CDR2 is FQNEAQ (reference sequence). The CDR3 has 14 amino acids. The CDR3 sequence: CASSVDSLNSPLHF. CDR3 sequence (DNA): TGTGCCAGCAGCGTCGACAGTTTAAATTCACCCCTCCACTTT.

V gene TRBV7-9 combines with J gene TRBJ1-4; D is perhaps TRBD1 (6 bases). CDR3 length: 12 amino acids. The V gene lost 4 bases and the J gene lost 11 bases, with 11 bases spanning the gap. CDR1 SEHNR and CDR2 FQNEAQ come from the germline V gene (reference sequence). The CDR3 DNA sequence: TGTGCCAGCAGCTCACAGGGTGGGAAACTGTTTTTT. Protein sequence: CASSSQGGKLFF.

The chain joins TRBV30 to TRBJ1-4; D gene unclear. CDR3 size: 14 residues. V was shortened by 6 bases and J by 5 bases, with 16 bases between the two germline ends. CDR1 GTSNPN and CDR2 SVGIG come from the germline V gene (reference sequence). The CDR3 DNA reads TGTGCCTGTCCACACGGACTGACGAATGAAAAACTGTTTTTT. This gives the protein CACPHGLTNEKLFF.

This clonotype turned up a few times. The chain employs TRBV19 and TRBJ1-2; 9 bases are shared with TRBD1. The CDR3 runs 14 residues. Germline CDR1 and CDR2: LNHDA and SQIVND (reference sequence). Trimming cost V 6 bases and J 1 base; bases outside gene matches: 3. CDR3 nucleotide sequence: TGTGCCAGTAGCACAGGGGGCATTAACTATGGCTACACCTTC. It is translated as CASSTGGINYGYTF. Filled out from reference TRBV19 and TRBJ1-2, the complete variable domain reads DGGITQSPKYLFRKEGQNVTLSCEQNLNHDAMYWYRQDPGQGLRLIYYSQIVNDFQKGDIAEGYSVSREKKESFPLTVTSAQKNPTAFYLCASSTGGINYGYTFGSGTRLTVV.

The chain uses TRBV11-3 and TRBJ2-5; no firm D call. Trimming cost V 4 bases and J 1 base, with 10 bases left between them. The germline V gene has CDR1 SGHNT and CDR2 YENEEA. CDR3 length: 14 amino acids. The CDR3 DNA follows: TGTGCCAGCAGCTCATATTTGAGCCAAGAGACCCAGTACTTC. It codes for CASSSYLSQETQYF.

The V call is TRBV27, the J call TRBJ2-7; TRBD1 matches at 8 bases. J was trimmed by 7 bases and V by 2 bases; bases with no gene match: 13. Germline loops: CDR1 MNHEY, CDR2 SMNVEV (reference sequence). The CDR3 consists of 16 residues. CDR3 DNA sequence: TGTGCCAGCAGTTTAGGGGGACTGGGACAGGTTTGGGAGCAGTACTTC. This codes for CASSLGGLGQVWEQYF.